The 21 T cell receptor beta chains below come from one sample, sequenced in a study of T cell responses to AZD1222 COVID-19 vaccine. Here immunoSEQ multiplex PCR was the method, and the copy in TCRdb shows in-frame clones only, minus some. The sample lists roughly 120,000 clones, 92% occurring once. The sequenced sample was peripheral blood, obtained 28 days after the second AZD1222 dose. These receptors originate from an adult who received the AZD1222 COVID-19 vaccine.

The V call is TRBV5-1, the J call TRBJ2-3, with 10 bases identical to TRBD1. Germline trimming cut 4 bases from V and 4 bases from J; bases unmatched to any gene: 6. Germline V CDR1 and CDR2: SGHRS, YFSETQ. The CDR3 runs to 15 residues. The CDR3 DNA sequence: TGCGCCAGCAGCCCAGACAGGGGGCTACCAGATACGCAGTATTTT. As protein: CASSPDRGLPDTQYF.

J is TRBJ2-1 and V is TRBV3-1 (or the pseudogene TRBV3-2); possibly TRBD1 for D (5 bases). The CDR3 covers 14 residues. Trimming took 0 bases from V and 9 from J, leaving 12 bases between them. Looked up from germline, CDR1 is LGHDT and CDR2 is YNNKEL (reference sequence). In DNA form, the CDR3 reads TGTGCCAGCAGCCAAGATGGGGCAGTGGCTGAGCAGTTCTTC. It yields the protein CASSQDGAVAEQFF.

The chain recombines TRBV29-1 with TRBJ2-1, with 11 nucleotides matching TRBD1. With 7 bases clipped from V and 2 bases from J, the junction kept 1 base outside the gene matches. The CDR3 covers 13 residues. The V gene's germline CDR1 is SQVTM and CDR2 ANQGSEA. The CDR3 loop reads CSADRGPYNEQFF. The CDR3 coding sequence is TGCAGCGCGGACAGGGGGCCCTACAATGAGCAGTTCTTC.

V and J are TRBV4-2 and TRBJ2-2; D not certain. The V gene's germline CDR1 is LGHNA and CDR2 YNFKEQ. V lost 1 base and J lost 2, with 8 bases in between. The CDR3 covers 15 residues. The CDR3 nucleotides are TGTGCCAGCAGCCAAGGAACATTAAACACCGGGGAGCTGTTTTTT. Its protein is CASSQGTLNTGELFF.

The chain uses TRBV9 and TRBJ1-5; 7 nucleotides match TRBD1. This CDR3 has 13 residues. The J segment lost 6 bases and the V segment lost 3 bases, leaving 3 bases of the junction unmatched. Germline CDR1 SGDLS, CDR2 YYNGEE. CDR3 residues: CASSAGGGQPQHF. CDR3 coding DNA: TGTGCCAGCAGCGCAGGGGGAGGTCAGCCCCAGCATTTT.

The gene calls are TRBV5-6 and TRBJ1-5, with D possibly being TRBD1 (6 bases). The germline V and J ends were trimmed by 2 bases and 5 bases, with 11 bases remaining between them. This CDR3 has 14 amino acids. From germline, CDR1 is SGHDT and CDR2 YYEEEE. DNA for the CDR3: TGTGCCAGCAGCTTTCGGGGGGCCCATCAGCCCCAGCATTTT. Translation gives CASSFRGAHQPQHF.

V is TRBV4-2 and J is TRBJ1-2; D perhaps matches TRBD1 (5 bases). This CDR3 contains 15 residues. Germline CDR1 is LGHNA and CDR2 is YNFKEQ. The V end lost 0 bases, the J end lost 6 bases, and 14 bases lay between the germline ends. CDR3 sequence (DNA): TGTGCCAGCAGCCAAGATTTAACGACAGCACATGGCTACACCTTC. The encoded protein is CASSQDLTTAHGYTF.

The V and J genes are TRBV5-4 and TRBJ2-5, with 9 bases matching TRBD1. Per germline, CDR1 SGHNT and CDR2 YYREEE (reference sequence). With V trimmed by 2 bases and J by 4 bases, 9 bases remained unmatched. This CDR3 spans 16 amino acids. DNA for the CDR3: TGTGCCAGCAGCTTACAGGGGGCTGGTAGTCGAGAGACCCAGTACTTC. Translating it yields CASSLQGAGSRETQYF.

This clone was detected only once. This chain connects TRBV9 to TRBJ1-5; 8 bases are shared with TRBD1. The J segment lost 5 bases and the V segment lost 3 bases, leaving 4 bases of the junction unmatched. Germline CDR1 SGDLS, CDR2 YYNGEE. This CDR3 is built from 14 residues. CDR3 DNA sequence: TGTGCCAGCAGCGGAGGACAGGGCGATCAGCCCCAGCATTTT. It encodes CASSGGQGDQPQHF.

The chain links TRBV18 to TRBJ2-2; D is possibly TRBD1 (5 bases). The CDR3 runs 16 residues. Per germline, CDR1 KGHSH and CDR2 LQKENI. Trimming shortened V by 4 bases and J by 3 bases, and 15 bases separated the two germline ends. CDR3 sequence reads: CASSLRVAADTGELFF. CDR3 nucleotides: TGTGCCAGCTCACTCAGGGTTGCGGCGGACACCGGGGAGCTGTTTTTT. The variable domain in full, completed from reference TRBV18 and TRBJ2-2, reads NAGVMQNPRHLVRRRGQEARLRCSPMKGHSHVYWYRQLPEEGLKFMVYLQKENIIDESGMPKERFSAEFPKEGPSILRIQQVVRGDSAAYFCASSLRVAADTGELFFGEGSRLTVL.

The genes are TRBV6-2 or TRBV6-3 and TRBJ1-1; no reliable D call. V was pared by 3 bases and J by 1 base, with 9 bases between. The germline V gene has CDR1 MNHEY and CDR2 SVGEGT. This CDR3 is built from 14 residues. CDR3 DNA sequence: TGTGCCAGCAGTTATACGGGCACGAACACTGAAGCTTTCTTT. This encodes CASSYTGTNTEAFF.

CDR3 DNA: TGTGCCAGCAGCTTGGCAGGGGGGATAGGGGCCGGTTCACCCCTCCACTTT. Protein: CASSLAGGIGAGSPLHF. The J gene is TRBJ1-6, the V gene TRBV5-4, with 7 bases identical to TRBD1. The V gene end was trimmed by 0 bases and the J gene end by 9 bases; junction bases not matched to a gene: 12. This CDR3 is built from 17 residues. CDR1 is SGHNT and CDR2 is YYREEE in the germline V gene (reference sequence).

The chain combines TRBV7-8 with TRBJ2-1, with D perhaps TRBD1 (6 bases). The germline CDR1 and CDR2 sequences are SGHVS and FQNEAQ. The ends were cut back, 5 bases at V and 6 bases at J, with 14 bases in the middle. The CDR3 contains 14 residues. CDR3 residues: CASSLTGSRNEQFF. The CDR3 nucleotides are TGTGCCAGCAGCCTAACAGGGTCCCGCAATGAGCAGTTCTTC.

The chain uses TRBV25-1 and TRBJ1-6; TRBD1 aligns across 9 bases. CDR1 is MGHDK, CDR2 SYGVNS, per germline. V dropped 7 bases and J dropped 11; count of bases not matched to a gene: 6. The CDR3 totals 13 residues. CDR3 amino acids: CASMGQGRPPLHF. In nucleotides, the CDR3 is TGTGCCAGCATGGGACAGGGCAGGCCACCCCTCCACTTT.

The chain is built from TRBV27 and TRBJ2-7; TRBD2 matches 11 bases. Germline-derived CDR1 and CDR2 are MNHEY and SMNVEV (reference sequence). The CDR3 extends over 16 amino acids. The V gene end was trimmed by 1 base and the J gene end by 2 bases; junction bases not matched to a gene: 4. DNA for the CDR3: TGTGCCAGCAGTTTATTCGGACTAGCGGGCCCCTACGAGCAGTACTTC. As protein: CASSLFGLAGPYEQYF.

The chain combines TRBV19 with TRBJ1-1, with 9 bases lining up with TRBD1. From germline, CDR1 is LNHDA and CDR2 SQIVND (reference sequence). The CDR3 has 15 residues. With 3 bases clipped from V and 4 bases from J, the junction kept 6 bases outside the gene matches. This CDR3 is CASSIPETGGTEAFF. DNA of the CDR3: TGTGCCAGTAGTATTCCGGAGACAGGGGGCACTGAAGCTTTCTTT.

The J gene is TRBJ1-1, the V gene TRBV11-2; weak D call: TRBD1 (6 bases). This CDR3 spans 16 amino acids. Germline V CDR1 and CDR2: SGHAT, FQNNGV. The V end was cut by 5 bases, the J end by 3 bases, with 19 bases between. CDR3 in DNA: TGTGCCAGCAGCAGGGGGGGAGATGCGGTGCACACTGAAGCTTTCTTT. Translation gives CASSRGGDAVHTEAFF. Drawing the rest from reference TRBV11-2 and TRBJ1-1, the complete variable domain is EAGVAQSPRYKIIEKRQSVAFWCNPISGHATLYWYQQILGQGPKLLIQFQNNGVVDDSQLPKDRFSAERLKGVDSTLKIQPAKLEDSAVYLCASSRGGDAVHTEAFFGQGTRLTVV.

The V gene is TRBV4-2, the J gene TRBJ1-1; TRBD1 agrees at 7 bases. CDR3 length: 14 residues. J was trimmed by 4 bases and V by 6 bases; bases with no gene match: 8. Germline V CDR1 and CDR2: LGHNA, YNFKEQ. The CDR3 is CASSVTGSVTEAFF. CDR3 DNA: TGTGCCAGCAGTGTGACAGGGTCGGTCACTGAAGCTTTCTTT.

J is TRBJ1-5 and V is TRBV18, with unresolved D. The length of the CDR3 is 14 residues. V dropped 6 bases and J dropped 4 bases, with 13 bases sitting between them. The germline gives CDR1 KGHSH, CDR2 LQKENI. The CDR3 loop is CASSPGGLNQPQHF. The CDR3 region has the DNA TGTGCCAGCTCCCCCGGAGGGTTAAATCAGCCCCAGCATTTT.

The V call is TRBV10-1, the J call TRBJ1-1, with D hard to call. Per the germline V gene, CDR1 is WNHNN and CDR2 is SYGVQD (reference sequence). There are 14 residues in the CDR3. V was trimmed by 2 bases and J by 0 bases, leaving 7 bases between them. The CDR3 DNA is TGCGCCAGCAGTGAGGATACCATGAACACTGAAGCTTTCTTT. This gives the protein CASSEDTMNTEAFF.

The chain carries TRBV5-4 and TRBJ2-7; no clear D gene. The CDR3 is 15 residues long. The V gene's germline CDR1 is SGHNT and CDR2 YYREEE (reference sequence). V was pared by 0 bases and J by 1 base, with 11 bases between. The CDR3 nucleotides are TGTGCCAGCAGCTTGGACAGATCAACTTCCTACGAGCAGTACTTC. Its protein product is CASSLDRSTSYEQYF.